The 9 T cell receptor beta chains below come from one sample, sequenced in a study of identical twins. Each CDR3 protein is one row after TCRdb ran MiXCR on the 5' RACE reads. The table records about 300,000 distinct CDR3 sequences, roughly an eighth of them present only once. These records were also assigned to another study, of yellow fever vaccine responses in identical twins.

The sample comprised CD8+ T cells sorted from blood. Receptor source: a woman between 18 and 30 years old in good health.

The rearrangement joins TRBV25-1 to TRBJ2-3; TRBD2 matches 8 bases. Germline assignment: CDR1 MGHDK and CDR2 SYGVNS. CDR3 length: 15 residues. J lost 4 bases, V lost 11 bases, and 14 bases had no gene match. This CDR3 is CAPTGTSKVADTQYF. The CDR3 DNA sequence: TGTGCCCCCACTGGGACTAGTAAGGTTGCAGATACGCAGTATTTT.

This clonotype was counted at least ten times. The chain carries TRBV12-3 or TRBV12-4 and TRBJ2-4, with D possibly being TRBD1 (5 bases). The CDR3 runs 12 residues. Trimming took 3 bases from V and 15 from J, leaving 15 bases between them. In DNA form, the CDR3 reads TGTGCCAGCAGTTTGGGGCTAGAAGGAACGTACTTC. Residues: CASSLGLEGTYF.

The chain is built from TRBV29-1 and TRBJ2-1, with TRBD2 identical over 11 bases. Germline-derived CDR1 and CDR2 are SQVTM and ANQGSEA. This CDR3 spans 15 amino acids. The junction had 5 bases not matched to a gene; V was cut back by 4 bases and J by 3 bases. CDR3 DNA sequence: TGCAGCGTTGTGGGGGGGACTAGCGGCTACAATGAGCAGTTCTTC. Protein product: CSVVGGTSGYNEQFF.

This clonotype was counted only a few times. The genes are TRBV29-1 and TRBJ1-2, with TRBD1 as a possible D gene (6 bases). There are 11 residues in the CDR3. V lost 5 bases and J 8 bases, leaving 12 bases between the germline ends. Per the germline V gene, CDR1 is SQVTM and CDR2 is ANQGSEA. DNA of the CDR3: TGCAGCGTTCCAGGGGTGGGCGGCTACACCTTC. Translated, it gives CSVPGVGGYTF.

The gene calls are TRBV7-9 and TRBJ2-1, with D possibly being TRBD1 or TRBD2 (5 bases each). CDR1 and CDR2 (germline): SEHNR, FQNEAQ (reference sequence). CDR3 length: 14 residues. Trimming stripped 5 bases from V and 5 bases from J, with 13 bases between. The CDR3 DNA reads TGTGCCAGCAGCCCAGGGACGAACAACAATGAGCAGTTCTTC. This gives the protein CASSPGTNNNEQFF.

This clonotype was counted only a few times. The CDR3 DNA is TGTGCCAGCAGCATAGGTAGCGGGGAGACCCAGTACTTC. It is translated as CASSIGSGETQYF. The rearrangement joins TRBV5-6 to TRBJ2-5; 7 nucleotides agree with TRBD2. Germline lookup yields CDR1 SGHDT and CDR2 YYEEEE. J was trimmed by 5 bases and V by 4 bases; bases with no gene match: 5. The CDR3 runs 13 residues.

This clonotype was picked up a small number of times. V usage is TRBV9 and J usage is TRBJ2-1; D unresolved. Deletions cut 4 bases from V and 3 bases from J, with 11 bases between. The CDR3 runs to 14 residues. Germline V gives CDR1 SGDLS, CDR2 YYNGEE. The CDR3 loop is CASSPSDNYNEQFF. As DNA, the CDR3 is TGTGCCAGCAGCCCTTCGGATAACTACAATGAGCAGTTCTTC.

The chain links TRBV6-5 to TRBJ1-1; TRBD1 might be the D (5 bases). CDR1 and CDR2 (germline): MNHEY, SVGAGI. V gave up 1 base and J gave up 3 bases, with 9 bases separating them. The CDR3 covers 14 residues. CDR3 DNA sequence: TGTGCCAGCAGTTACTTGGGACCTTACACTGAAGCTTTCTTT. Translating it yields CASSYLGPYTEAFF.

There are a few counts of this clonotype. This rearrangement joins TRBV3-1 to TRBJ2-3; D possibly matches TRBD1 or TRBD2 (5 bases each). The V end lost 4 bases, the J end lost 4 bases, and 9 bases lay between the germline ends. This CDR3 spans 13 amino acids. Germline assignment: CDR1 LGHDT and CDR2 YNNKEL (reference sequence). Here the CDR3 reads CASSPLGADTQYF. CDR3 DNA sequence: TGTGCCAGCAGCCCACTAGGGGCAGATACGCAGTATTTT.